This is a list of T cell receptor beta chains from one sample in a study of cytomegalovirus exposure and HLA in healthy donors. The method was immunoSEQ multiplex PCR; TCRdb's version includes in-frame clones alone and lacks a portion of them. The sample records about 65,000 clones, roughly 77% being singletons. The specimen was PBMCs. The receptors stem from a young woman in good health and CMV-seronegative. Both conserved end residues are part of each CDR3. Fields, in order: J gene, V gene, D gene, clone size, CDR3 protein. The D gene is left open where the match is weak. Size tells how often a clone was seen (once, few, many) or the class of an expanded clone, and some rows leave it out.

J: TRBJ2-1; V: TRBV27; D: NA; size: NA; CDR3: CASSLQDYNEQFF
J: TRBJ2-7; V: TRBV11-2; D: NA; size: NA; CDR3: CASSLDREPGYEQYF
J: TRBJ1-2; V: TRBV6-5; D: TRBD1; size: few; CDR3: CASSLTGNYGYTF
J: TRBJ1-1; V: TRBV29-1; D: NA; size: NA; CDR3: CSVNRRNTEAFF
J: TRBJ2-1; V: TRBV7-9; D: TRBD2; size: NA; CDR3: CASSPIPRLAGDNEQFF
J: TRBJ1-5; V: TRBV9; D: TRBD1; size: NA; CDR3: CASSRTGRSNQPQHF
J: TRBJ1-3; V: TRBV30; D: NA; size: NA; CDR3: CAWSVTNSGNTIYF
J: TRBJ1-1; V: TRBV2; D: TRBD1; size: NA; CDR3: CASSDSGTENTEAFF
J: TRBJ2-5; V: TRBV30; D: NA; size: NA; CDR3: CAWSVSGGAGLRETQYF
J: TRBJ2-4; V: TRBV6-1; D: NA; size: NA; CDR3: CASWAGKNIQYF
J: TRBJ2-3; V: TRBV29-1; D: NA; size: NA; CDR3: CSVGSSPGDTQYF
J: TRBJ1-5; V: TRBV4-1; D: NA; size: NA; CDR3: CASSQVSGGVSNQPQHF